The clone carrying this T cell receptor (beta chain) was counted once. Its antigen is currently unknown. Germline is not matched at one junction end, which may reflect a read error. Built from TCR beta cDNA, the libraries had unique molecular identifiers in them. TCRdb re-called the PCR reads through MiXCR, storing one row per CDR3 protein. This sample yields hundreds of thousands of distinct CDR3 sequences, of which about 32% are seen a single time; 0.56% belongs to the top ten. This record comes from a study of post-analysis software for immune sequencing data. Study findings and constraints: Controls had lower frequencies than patients of about 5 TRBV segments, which included TRBV5-6, TRBV5-1 and TRBV20-1.

The CDR3 sequence is 14 residues long. The germline V gene encodes CDR1 SGHTA and CDR2 FQGNSA. The sample consisted of blood. The TCR sequence derives from a girl aged 5-17 years with multiple sclerosis. This chain joins TRBV7-2 and TRBJ2-3, with D uncertain. CDR3 amino acids: CASNLFSSTDTQYF. The CDR3 bases are TGTGCCAGCAACTTATTCTCGAGCACAGATACGCAGTATTTT.